Only a few counts were recorded for the clone carrying this T cell receptor (beta chain). Its target is not known. The junction departs from the called germline gene at one end, perhaps through a read error. The CDR3 loop spans 15 amino acids. This specimen belongs to a study of T cell repertoires in cytomegalovirus infection. Broader study findings: HLA-C-restricted CMV clonotypes gave the most frequent clonotype in two of eight donors.

One entry per CDR3 protein results from TCRdb running MiXCR on the reads. The sample yields approximately 500,000 distinct CDR3 sequences, 15% to 20% seen once. The sequencing sample was made of CD8+ T cells from PBMCs. The receptor was isolated from a human donor in good health (CMV status not recorded). Some clones in this sample may be carry-over from other donors' samples. The V call is TRBV5-3, the J call TRBJ1-1, with D possibly TRBD1 on 5 matching bases. TRBV5-3 belongs to the ORF category, with a function that is uncertain. Written as DNA, the CDR3 is TGTGCCAGCAGCTTTGGGGCTCAATTTGACACTGAAGCTTTCTTT. As protein: CASSFGAQFDTEAFF.